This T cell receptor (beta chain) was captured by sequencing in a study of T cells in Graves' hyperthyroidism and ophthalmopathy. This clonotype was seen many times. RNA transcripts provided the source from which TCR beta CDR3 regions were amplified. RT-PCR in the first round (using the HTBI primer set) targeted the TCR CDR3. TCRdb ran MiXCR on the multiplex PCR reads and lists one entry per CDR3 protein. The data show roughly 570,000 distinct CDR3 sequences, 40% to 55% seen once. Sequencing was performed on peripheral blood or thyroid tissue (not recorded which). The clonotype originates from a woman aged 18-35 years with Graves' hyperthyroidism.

The CDR3 nucleotides read TGTGCCAGTAGTTATACTGAAAAACTGTTTTTT. Protein sequence: CASSYTEKLFF. The chain joins TRBV19 to TRBJ1-4; D gene uncertain. The CDR3 runs to 11 residues. Germline CDR1 reads LNHDA; CDR2 reads SQIVND (reference sequence). V lost 5 bases and J 7 bases, leaving 5 bases between the germline ends.